This T cell receptor beta chain comes out of a study of shared clonotypes between healthy human individuals. Turning to the study itself: CD4 naive and CD4 memory each took three plates per donor, while CD8 naive took two and CD8 memory one.

A note on this clone: Antigen: not known.

The assay used deep level. Data came from immunoSEQ multiplex PCR; TCRdb stores just in-frame clones and leaves some out. The sample contains over 2 million clones, 80% to 95% of which appear only once. Study observations and caveats: In the sorted subsets, rarefaction showed sequencing was incomplete despite large depth. Generation probabilities were higher for clonotypes shared across all four sorted-subset donors than for unshared ones.

V trimming: 10 bases; J trimming: 3 bases; junction bases outside the gene matches: 5. Germline CDR1 reads LNHDA; CDR2 reads SQIVND (reference sequence). The CDR3 is 13 residues long. This chain uses TRBV19 with TRBJ2-2, with TRBD1 matching over 7 bases. Sequenced input: naive CD4+ T cells from PBMCs. The subset denotes: CD45RA+ positively selected. This TCR derives from a man between 18 and 29 years old in good health. Some clones in this sample may be carry-over from other donors' samples. CDR3 sequence (DNA): TGTGCCACAAGGGGGCAGGACACCGGGGAGCTGTTTTTT. Encoded protein: CATRGQDTGELFF.